This TCR beta chain was captured by sequencing in a study of blood T cell repertoires in COVID-19. The wider study: Whether acute or convalescent, the COVID-19 samples came from the United States, Italy and Spain. Nucleic acid was either cDNA or gDNA, and it came from T cells, B-cell-depleted T cells, or PBMCs.

The CDR3 consists of 15 residues. Germline-derived CDR1 and CDR2 are ENHRY and SYGVKD. Trimming removed 5 bases from V and 7 bases from J; junction bases left unmatched: 9. Those enrolled in Seattle joined during active infection and were followed longitudinally afterward. Per the authors' pipeline: Scientists estimated how many nucleated cells there were by amplifying reference gene primers. Produced via immunoSEQ multiplex PCR; TCRdb's table is partial and in-frame only. V and J calls and clone size come straight from that table; D and trimming were deduced from the DNA. The sample lists 300,000 to 450,000 clones; over 75% were seen once.

The rearrangement uses TRBV10-3 and TRBJ1-2, with 11 bases identical to TRBD1. The origin of this receptor is a woman aged 25 to 45 with COVID-19, enrolled during active disease. Sequencing input: peripheral blood. CDR3 in DNA: TGTGCCATCAGTTGGACAGGGGGCCCCGAGGGTGGCTACACCTTC. Translation gives CAISWTGGPEGGYTF.